Sequencing of this T cell receptor beta chain was carried out in a study of blood T cell repertoires in COVID-19. Study-wide background: T cells, B-cell-depleted T cells, or PBMCs supplied cDNA or gDNA.

In Seattle, patients joined the study during active infection and were tracked longitudinally. In the authors' workflow: How many nucleated cells were present was estimated from reference gene primer amplification. Clones were read by immunoSEQ multiplex PCR, and TCRdb kept only the in-frame ones, dropping some. The V and J calls and clone size were taken over from that table, and D and trimming were inferred from the DNA. The sample carries about 320,000 clones, roughly 89% recorded once. This receptor was identified in a woman in her twenties or thirties with COVID-19, enrolled during active disease. Material for sequencing was peripheral blood.

CDR3 nucleotide sequence: TGTGCCAGCACTATAGGTAGGGGCGTAAATGGCTACACCTTC. Amino acid sequence: CASTIGRGVNGYTF. The chain links TRBV13 to TRBJ1-2; perhaps TRBD1 as D (5 bases). The germline CDR1 and CDR2 sequences are PRHDT and FYEKMQ (reference sequence). The CDR3 length is 14 residues. Trimming removed 7 bases at V and 6 bases at J, with 18 bases between.